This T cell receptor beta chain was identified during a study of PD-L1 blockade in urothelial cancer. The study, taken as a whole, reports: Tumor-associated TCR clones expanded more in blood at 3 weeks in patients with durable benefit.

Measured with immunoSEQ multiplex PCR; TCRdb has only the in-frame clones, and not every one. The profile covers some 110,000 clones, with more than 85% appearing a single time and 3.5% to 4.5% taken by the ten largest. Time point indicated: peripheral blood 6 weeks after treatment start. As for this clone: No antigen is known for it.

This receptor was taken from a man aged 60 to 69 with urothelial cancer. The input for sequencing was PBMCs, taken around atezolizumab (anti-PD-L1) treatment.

CDR3 residues: CAWSPPGSTVGGYTF. CDR3 nucleotides: TGTGCCTGGAGTCCCCCCGGGTCGACAGTAGGAGGCTACACCTTC. The chain has TRBV30 and TRBJ1-2, with D possibly TRBD1 on 5 matching bases. Germline V gives CDR1 GTSNPN, CDR2 SVGIG (reference sequence). The CDR3 covers 15 residues. V was cut by 2 bases and J by 8 bases, with 21 bases left in between.